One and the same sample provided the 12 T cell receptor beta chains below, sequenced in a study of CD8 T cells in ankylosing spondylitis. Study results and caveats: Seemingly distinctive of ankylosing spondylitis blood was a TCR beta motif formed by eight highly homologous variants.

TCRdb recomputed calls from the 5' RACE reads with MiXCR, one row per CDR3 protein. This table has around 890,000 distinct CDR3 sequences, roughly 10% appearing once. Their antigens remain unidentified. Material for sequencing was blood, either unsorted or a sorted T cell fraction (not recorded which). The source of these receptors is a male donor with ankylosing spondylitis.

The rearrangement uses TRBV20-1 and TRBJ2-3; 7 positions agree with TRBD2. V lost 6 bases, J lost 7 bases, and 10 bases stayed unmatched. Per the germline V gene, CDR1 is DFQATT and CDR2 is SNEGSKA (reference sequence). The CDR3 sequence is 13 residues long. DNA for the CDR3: TGCAGTGCCCCGGGACTACGGGGGAATACGCAGTATTTT. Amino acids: CSAPGLRGNTQYF.

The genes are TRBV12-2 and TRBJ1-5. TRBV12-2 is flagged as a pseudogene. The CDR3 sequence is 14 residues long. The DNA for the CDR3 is TGTGCAAGTCGCCCGCGGCTGATCAATCAGCCCCAGCATTTT. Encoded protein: CASRPRLINQPQHF.

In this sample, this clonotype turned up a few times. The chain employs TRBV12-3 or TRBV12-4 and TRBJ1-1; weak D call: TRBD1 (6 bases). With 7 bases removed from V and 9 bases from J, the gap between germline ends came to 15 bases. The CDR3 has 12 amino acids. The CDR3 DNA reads TGTGCCAGCATCGGGGGGGGCCTAAAAGCTTTCTTT. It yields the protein CASIGGGLKAFF.

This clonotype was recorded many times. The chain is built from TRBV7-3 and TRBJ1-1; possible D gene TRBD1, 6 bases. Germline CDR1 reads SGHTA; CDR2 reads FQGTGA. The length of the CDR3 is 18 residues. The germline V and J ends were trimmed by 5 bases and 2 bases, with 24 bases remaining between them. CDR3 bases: TGTGCCAGCAGCCCGATTACAGGGTGGCATAAGGGAAACACTGAAGCTTTCTTT. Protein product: CASSPITGWHKGNTEAFF.

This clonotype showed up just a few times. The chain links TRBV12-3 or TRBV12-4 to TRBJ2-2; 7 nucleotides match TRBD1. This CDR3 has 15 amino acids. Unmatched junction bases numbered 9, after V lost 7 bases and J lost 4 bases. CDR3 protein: CASKPGQLVTGELFF. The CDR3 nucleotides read TGTGCCAGCAAGCCGGGACAGTTGGTCACCGGGGAGCTGTTTTTT.

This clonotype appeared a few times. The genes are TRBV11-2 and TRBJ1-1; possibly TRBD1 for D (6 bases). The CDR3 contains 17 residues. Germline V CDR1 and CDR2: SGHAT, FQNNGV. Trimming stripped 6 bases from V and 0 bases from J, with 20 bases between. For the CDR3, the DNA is TGTGCCAGCAGACAAAGGGGGATAAGACAGATGAACACTGAAGCTTTCTTT. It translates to CASRQRGIRQMNTEAFF. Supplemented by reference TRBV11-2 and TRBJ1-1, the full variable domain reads EAGVAQSPRYKIIEKRQSVAFWCNPISGHATLYWYQQILGQGPKLLIQFQNNGVVDDSQLPKDRFSAERLKGVDSTLKIQPAKLEDSAVYLCASRQRGIRQMNTEAFFGQGTRLTVV.

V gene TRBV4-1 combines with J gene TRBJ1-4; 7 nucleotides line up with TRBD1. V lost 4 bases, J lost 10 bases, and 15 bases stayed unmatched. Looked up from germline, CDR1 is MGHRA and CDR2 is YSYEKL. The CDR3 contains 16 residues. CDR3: CASSRPGGGEDAKLFF. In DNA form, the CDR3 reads TGCGCCAGCAGCCGGCCAGGGGGAGGTGAGGATGCAAAACTGTTTTTT.

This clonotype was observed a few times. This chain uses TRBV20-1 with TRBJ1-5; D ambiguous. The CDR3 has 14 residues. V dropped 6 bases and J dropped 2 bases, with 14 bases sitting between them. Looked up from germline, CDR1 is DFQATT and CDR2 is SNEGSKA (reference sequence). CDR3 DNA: TGCAGTGCCCTACTAGGTTCCCGCAATCAGCCCCAGCATTTT. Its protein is CSALLGSRNQPQHF.

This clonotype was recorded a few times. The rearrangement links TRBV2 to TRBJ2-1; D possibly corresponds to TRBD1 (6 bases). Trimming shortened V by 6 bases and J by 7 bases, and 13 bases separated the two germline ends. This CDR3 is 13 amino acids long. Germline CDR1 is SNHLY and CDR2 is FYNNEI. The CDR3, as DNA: TGTGCCAGCAGCCCTCGCGGACAGAATGAGCAGTTCTTC. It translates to CASSPRGQNEQFF. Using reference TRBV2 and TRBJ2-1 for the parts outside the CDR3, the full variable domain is EPEVTQTPSHQVTQMGQEVILRCVPISNHLYFYWYRQILGQKVEFLVSFYNNEISEKSEIFDDQFSVERPDGSNFTLKIRSTKLEDSAMYFCASSPRGQNEQFFGPGTRLTVL.

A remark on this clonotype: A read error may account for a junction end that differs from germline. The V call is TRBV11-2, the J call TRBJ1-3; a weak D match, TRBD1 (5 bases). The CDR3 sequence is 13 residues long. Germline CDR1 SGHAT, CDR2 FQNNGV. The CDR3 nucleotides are TGTGCCAGCAGCATATATGAGGGAACAAGAGGGGATTTT. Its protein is CASSIYEGTRGDF.

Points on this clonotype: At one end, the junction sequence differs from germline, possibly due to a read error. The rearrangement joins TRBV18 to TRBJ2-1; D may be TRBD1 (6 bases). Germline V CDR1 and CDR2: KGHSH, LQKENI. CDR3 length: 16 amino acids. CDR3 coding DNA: TGTGCCAGCTCAACACCCGGTGGGGGCCCCTACAATGAGCAGTTCTTC. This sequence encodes CASSTPGGGPYNEQFF.

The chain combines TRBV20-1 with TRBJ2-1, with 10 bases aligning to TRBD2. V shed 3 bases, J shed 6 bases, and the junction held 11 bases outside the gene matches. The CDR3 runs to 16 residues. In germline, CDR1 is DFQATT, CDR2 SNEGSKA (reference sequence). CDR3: CSASPSGTSAFNEQFF. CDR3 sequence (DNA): TGCAGTGCTAGCCCCTCCGGGACTAGCGCCTTCAATGAGCAGTTCTTC.